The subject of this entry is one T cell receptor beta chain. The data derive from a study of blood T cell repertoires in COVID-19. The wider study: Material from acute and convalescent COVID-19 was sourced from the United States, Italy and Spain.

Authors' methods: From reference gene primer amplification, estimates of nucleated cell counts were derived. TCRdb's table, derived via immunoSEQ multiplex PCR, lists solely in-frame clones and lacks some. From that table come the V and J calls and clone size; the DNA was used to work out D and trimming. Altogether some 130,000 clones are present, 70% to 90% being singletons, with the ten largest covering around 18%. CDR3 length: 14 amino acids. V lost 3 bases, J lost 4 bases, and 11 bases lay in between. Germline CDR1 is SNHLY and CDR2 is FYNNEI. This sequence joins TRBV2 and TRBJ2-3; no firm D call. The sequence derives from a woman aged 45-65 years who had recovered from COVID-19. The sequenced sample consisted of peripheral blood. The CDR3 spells CASSDLRSADTQYF. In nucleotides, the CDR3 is TGTGCCAGCAGTGATCTGAGATCTGCAGATACGCAGTATTTT.